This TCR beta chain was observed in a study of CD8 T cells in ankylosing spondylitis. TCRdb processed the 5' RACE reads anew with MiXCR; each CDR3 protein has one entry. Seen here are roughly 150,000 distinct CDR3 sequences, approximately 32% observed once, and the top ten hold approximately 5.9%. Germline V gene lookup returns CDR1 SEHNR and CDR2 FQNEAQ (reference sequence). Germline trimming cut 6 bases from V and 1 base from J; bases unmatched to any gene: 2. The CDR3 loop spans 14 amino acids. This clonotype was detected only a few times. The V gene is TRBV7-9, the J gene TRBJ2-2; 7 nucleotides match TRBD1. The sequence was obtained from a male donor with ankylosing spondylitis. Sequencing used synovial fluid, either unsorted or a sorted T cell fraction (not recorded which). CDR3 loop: CASRPGGNTGELFF. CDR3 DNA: TGTGCCAGCAGACCAGGGGGGAACACCGGGGAGCTGTTTTTT.